Listed here are 8 T cell receptor beta chains from one sample, sequenced in a study of regulatory T cells in long-lasting Graves disease. The time point denotes: newly diagnosed GD, antithyroid drugs for less than 3 months. TCR sequences were obtained from RNA taken from PBMCs. CDR3-region Arm-PCR and iRepertoire HTBI primers produced the TCR beta libraries. TCRdb redid the calling of the multiplex PCR reads with MiXCR, one entry per CDR3 protein. The sample carries around 420,000 distinct CDR3 sequences, around a sixth recorded once. The source material was peripheral blood mononuclear cells (PBMCs), sampled at new diagnosis, from a patient treated with antithyroid drugs. Receptors were obtained from a female donor with Graves disease.

The rearrangement links TRBV19 to TRBJ2-1; 7 bases are a match to TRBD2. Germline assignment: CDR1 LNHDA and CDR2 SQIVND (reference sequence). This CDR3 has 16 residues. V lost 9 bases to trimming and J lost 3 bases; unmatched junction nucleotides: 14. The CDR3 is CASKTFPSGDYNEQFF. CDR3 in DNA: TGTGCCAGCAAGACTTTTCCTAGCGGCGACTACAATGAGCAGTTCTTC.

The rearrangement links TRBV5-1 to TRBJ2-2; perhaps TRBD2 as D (5 bases). This CDR3 is built from 15 residues. Trimming removed 4 bases from V and 3 bases from J, with 13 bases in between. Germline V gene lookup returns CDR1 SGHRS and CDR2 YFSETQ. DNA for the CDR3: TGCGCCAGCAGCCCGAGGGTTACGGACACCGGGGAGCTGTTTTTT. Its protein product is CASSPRVTDTGELFF.

This clonotype has ten or more counts. The J gene is TRBJ2-5, the V gene TRBV6-2 or TRBV6-3; 7 bases match TRBD2. V lost 6 bases to trimming and J lost 3 bases; unmatched junction nucleotides: 7. The CDR3 consists of 14 residues. Germline V CDR1 and CDR2: MNHEY, SVGEGT. CDR3 in amino acids: CASRPLADKETQYF. CDR3 nucleotides: TGTGCCAGCAGACCGCTAGCGGATAAAGAGACCCAGTACTTC.

The rearrangement links TRBV11-2 to TRBJ2-5; perhaps TRBD1 as D (5 bases). Germline V gene data show CDR1 as SGHAT and CDR2 as FQNNGV. Trimming took off 5 bases at V and 5 bases at J, with 18 bases between the two ends. This CDR3 has 15 amino acids. The CDR3, as DNA: TGTGCCAGCAGCCCGGACCGTGGGGCCTCGGAGACCCAGTACTTC. Translated, it gives CASSPDRGASETQYF.

This clonotype occurred many times. CDR3 loop: CAWRGLGGNTIYF. CDR3 nucleotide sequence: TGTGCCTGGAGGGGGCTGGGGGGAAACACCATATATTTT. This sequence joins TRBV30 and TRBJ1-3, with D possibly being TRBD1 (5 bases). Trimming shortened V by 3 bases and J by 4 bases, and 10 bases separated the two germline ends. Germline V lookup: CDR1 GTSNPN, CDR2 SVGIG (reference sequence). The CDR3 consists of 13 residues.

This clonotype came up many times. In DNA form, the CDR3 reads TGTGCCAGCAGACCGGCCGCCGGACTAGGGGACACCTACGAGCAGTACTTC. Its protein product is CASRPAAGLGDTYEQYF. This chain connects TRBV7-9 to TRBJ2-7, with D tentatively TRBD2 (7 bases). The V end was cut by 6 bases, the J end by 2 bases, with 23 bases between. CDR3 length: 17 residues. Germline CDR1 reads SEHNR; CDR2 reads FQNEAQ (reference sequence).

Ten or more counts support this clonotype. This chain uses TRBV14 with TRBJ2-3; 7 positions match TRBD1. Germline V gene data show CDR1 as SGHDN and CDR2 as FVKESK. This CDR3 spans 15 amino acids. The V gene end was trimmed by 6 bases and the J gene end by 0 bases; junction bases not matched to a gene: 6. DNA of the CDR3: TGTGCCAGCAGTCGGGACAGTCTAAGCACAGATACGCAGTATTTT. This codes for CASSRDSLSTDTQYF.

This clonotype was seen ten or more times. The V and J genes are TRBV12-3 or TRBV12-4 and TRBJ1-2; TRBD1 aligns across 8 bases. This CDR3 comprises 13 residues. V gave up 4 bases and J gave up 7 bases; unmatched junction bases: 5. CDR3 nucleotides: TGTGCCAGCAGTTACAGGGGGAGAACTGGCTACACCTTC. It encodes CASSYRGRTGYTF.